This T cell receptor (beta chain) derives from a study of blood T cell repertoires in COVID-19. Whole-study context: T cells, B-cell-depleted T cells, or PBMCs supplied cDNA or gDNA.

In the source study's methods: Reference gene primer amplification gave estimated nucleated cell counts. Measured with immunoSEQ multiplex PCR; TCRdb has only the in-frame clones, and not every one. The V and J calls and clone size come from that table; D and trimming were worked out from the DNA. The sample yields over 150,000 clones, roughly 80% seen once. CDR1 and CDR2 from the germline V gene are LGHNT and FRNRAP. This CDR3 region has 20 residues. J gave up 2 bases and V 2 bases, and 17 bases lay outside the gene matches. This receptor was identified in a woman aged 45-59 years with acute or convalescent COVID-19. Sequencing used peripheral blood. The chain uses TRBV12-5 and TRBJ2-7, with 11 positions matching TRBD1. CDR3 bases: TGTGCTAGTGGTTTGCCACCGGGACAGGGGGTCCCACTAGCTCCCTACGAGCAGTACTTC. Residues: CASGLPPGQGVPLAPYEQYF.